This T cell receptor beta chain was identified during a study of blood T cell repertoires in COVID-19. The table came from immunoSEQ multiplex PCR; TCRdb's copy has only in-frame clones and leaves some out. Of 250,000 to 300,000 clones listed, 70% to 90% are singletons. The CDR3 contains 17 residues. The sequencing sample was made of peripheral blood. This rearrangement joins TRBV21-1 to TRBJ2-5; no check of the table's D call, TRBD2, against the DNA was made. TRBV21-1 counts as a pseudogene. This receptor was taken from a woman in her 70s with acute or convalescent COVID-19. The CDR3 loop reads CASSIPTSGGAGETQYF. The CDR3 bases are TGTGCCAGCAGCATCCCGACTAGCGGGGGGGCGGGGGAGACCCAGTACTTC.